What follows are 30 T cell receptor beta chains derived from one specimen sequenced in a study of metastatic and nonmetastatic thyroid tumors. From the PCR reads, TCRdb re-called clones with MiXCR. The table lists 53,000 or so clones, 20% to 25% of them singletons. No patient had received any treatment before thyroid surgery. The specimen was blood. Receptors originate from a female donor with papillary thyroid cancer or a benign thyroid nodule (not recorded which). Some clones in this sample may be carry-over from other donors' samples.

This clone was recorded at least ten times. The genes are TRBV12-3 or TRBV12-4 and TRBJ2-1; TRBD2 matches 9 bases. Trimming cost V 0 bases and J 5 bases; bases outside gene matches: 8. This CDR3 comprises 17 residues. CDR3 region: CASSLAGETSGHNEQFF. CDR3 DNA: TGTGCCAGCAGTTTAGCGGGCGAGACTAGCGGTCACAATGAGCAGTTCTTC.

This clone was counted at least ten times. The chain carries TRBV20-1 and TRBJ2-7; 8 nucleotides align to TRBD2. CDR3 size: 15 residues. V was pared by 2 bases and J by 0 bases, with 6 bases of the junction left unmatched. Germline-derived CDR1 and CDR2 are DFQATT and SNEGSKA (reference sequence). CDR3 DNA sequence: TGCAGTGCTAGAAATTCACTAGCGGCCTCCTACGAGCAGTACTTC. Its translation: CSARNSLAASYEQYF.

The CDR3 DNA sequence: TGCAGTGCTGGGGCTAGCGGGGGGGCCTACGAGCAGTACTTC. Residues: CSAGASGGAYEQYF. This rearrangement joins TRBV20-1 to TRBJ2-7, with 12 bases aligning to TRBD2. CDR1 and CDR2 from the germline V gene are DFQATT and SNEGSKA (reference sequence). The trim removed 5 bases at V and 2 bases at J, leaving 4 bases unmatched. This CDR3 comprises 14 residues.

Concerning this clone itself: One end of the junction does not line up with germline, which may come from a read error. The rearrangement links TRBV6-1 to TRBJ1-1, with 8 nucleotides matching TRBD1. The CDR3 consists of 13 residues. Germline V gives CDR1 MNHNS, CDR2 SASEGT. This chain's CDR3 is CASEDRAKTEGFF. As DNA, the CDR3 is TGTGCCAGCGAGGACAGGGCGAAAACTGAAGGTTTCTTT.

With respect to this clone: One junction end does not reproduce the germline sequence, and a read error may be involved. The rearrangement joins TRBV6-1 to TRBJ2-2, with D perhaps TRBD1 (6 bases). Per germline, CDR1 MNHNS and CDR2 SASEGT. This CDR3 is built from 16 residues. CDR3 region: CARSITGTTNTGELFF. In DNA, the CDR3 is TGTGCCAGAAGTATTACCGGGACAACGAACACCGGGGAGCTTTTTTTT.

This clone has at least ten counts. This chain joins TRBV12-3 or TRBV12-4 and TRBJ2-1; D is uncertain. This CDR3 is built from 11 residues. V was pared by 6 bases and J by 10 bases, with 10 bases between. The CDR3 coding sequence is TGTGCCAGCAGCCCCCTCGGGGAGCAGTTCTTC. This translates into CASSPLGEQFF.

A note on this clone: Its ends do not fully match the called genes, so a read error is possible. CDR3 nucleotides: TGCGGCAGCAGTCCCGGGACCCAGGGTGAAGCTTTCTTT. This translates into CGSSPGTQGEAFF. The chain couples TRBV5-1 to TRBJ1-1, with D perhaps matching TRBD1 (5 bases). The CDR3 runs 13 residues. CDR1 and CDR2 from the germline V gene are SGHRS and YFSETQ. The variable domain in full, completed from reference TRBV5-1 and TRBJ1-1, reads KAGVTQTPRYLIKTRGQQVTLSCSPISGHRSVSWYQQTPGQGLQFLFEYFSETQRNKGNFPGRFSGRQFSNSRSEMNVSTLELGDSALYLCGSSPGTQGEAFFGQGTRLTVV.

A few counts support this clone. A much larger clone differs by one base, so this may be a read error. The chain's CDR3 is CASSRHRGVHEKLFF. The CDR3, as DNA: TGTGCCAGCAGCCGACATAGGGGGGTCCATGAAAAACTGTTTTTT. This sequence joins TRBV28 and TRBJ1-4, with D maybe TRBD1 (6 bases). This CDR3 is 15 amino acids long. Germline values: CDR1 MDHEN, CDR2 SYDVKM. The V gene lost 6 bases and the J gene lost 6 bases, with 17 bases spanning the gap.

The sample holds many counts of this clone. This chain uses TRBV11-2 with TRBJ2-3; 14 bases agree with TRBD2. Per the germline V gene, CDR1 is SGHAT and CDR2 is FQNNGV. The J segment lost 4 bases and the V segment lost 5 bases, leaving 5 bases of the junction unmatched. The CDR3 consists of 16 residues. For the CDR3, the DNA is TGTGCCAGCAGCCGCGGACTAGCGGGAGGTTCAGATACGCAGTATTTT. Its translation: CASSRGLAGGSDTQYF.

This chain connects TRBV5-1 to TRBJ2-7; D uncertain. The V and J ends lost 4 bases and 2 bases respectively, with 13 bases between them. There are 14 residues in the CDR3. The germline V gene has CDR1 SGHRS and CDR2 YFSETQ. The CDR3 sequence: CASSPTVTTYEQYF. The CDR3 DNA reads TGCGCCAGCAGCCCGACCGTTACCACCTACGAGCAGTACTTC.

This clone was seen at least ten times. This sequence joins TRBV11-1 and TRBJ2-7, with 10 bases matching TRBD2. The germline gives CDR1 SGHAT, CDR2 FQDESV (reference sequence). The trim removed 6 bases at V and 4 bases at J, leaving 9 bases unmatched. The CDR3 is 15 residues long. The CDR3 nucleotides are TGTGCCAGCAGTTCCCGGACTAGCGGTTCATACGAGCAGTACTTC. Protein sequence: CASSSRTSGSYEQYF. The entire variable domain, with the rest obtained from reference TRBV11-1 and TRBJ2-7, is as follows: EAEVAQSPRYKITEKSQAVAFWCDPISGHATLYWYRQILGQGPELLVQFQDESVVDDSQLPKDRFSAERLKGVDSTLKIQPAELGDSAMYLCASSSRTSGSYEQYFGPGTRLTVT.

To note about this clone: Given a much more abundant clone one base away, this may be a read error. V gene TRBV12-3 or TRBV12-4 combines with J gene TRBJ2-3; no firm D call. Trimming took 3 bases from V and 2 from J, leaving 3 bases between them. This CDR3 comprises 12 residues. CDR3 region: CASSFTTDTQYF. CDR3 nucleotide sequence: TGTGCCAGCAGTTTTACCACAGATACGCAGTATTTT.

Ten or more counts support this clone. The chain uses TRBV24-1 and TRBJ2-1; D might be TRBD1 (5 bases). Germline V gives CDR1 KGHDR, CDR2 SFDVKD. The CDR3 runs to 12 residues. The V and J ends lost 6 bases and 8 bases respectively, with 10 bases between them. The CDR3: CATSTDSHEQFF. Here the CDR3 DNA reads TGTGCCACCAGTACTGACAGCCATGAGCAGTTCTTC.

This clone was counted ten times or more. This chain uses TRBV28 with TRBJ2-2, with a possible D match to TRBD1 (6 bases). Per germline, CDR1 MDHEN and CDR2 SYDVKM. V gave up 3 bases and J gave up 5 bases, with 10 bases separating them. There are 14 residues in the CDR3. The CDR3 DNA sequence: TGTGCCAGCAGTTTGGGTAGGGGGACCGGGGAGCTGTTTTTT. Translating gives CASSLGRGTGELFF.

This clone has a count of ten or more. The V gene is TRBV4-2, the J gene TRBJ2-7; a possible D gene is TRBD1 (7 bases). Germline V CDR1 and CDR2: LGHNA, YNFKEQ. Trimming left V 4 bases short and J 2 bases short, with 21 bases between. There are 17 residues in the CDR3. The CDR3 sequence: CASSPGGPGKGPYEQYF. The CDR3 DNA is TGTGCCAGCAGCCCAGGGGGGCCGGGGAAGGGGCCCTACGAGCAGTACTTC.

This clone was found once. A read error is likely, as this CDR3 ends without the conserved phenylalanine or tryptophan. The rearrangement links TRBV4-1 to TRBJ1-3; TRBD1 is a possible D gene (5 bases). CDR3 length equals 17 residues. CDR1 and CDR2 (germline): MGHRA, YSYEKL. The CDR3 loop is CAISQVLGQAAGNTIYC. DNA for the CDR3: TGCGCCATCAGCCAAGTGTTGGGGCAGGCCGCTGGAAACACCATATATTGT.

The chain combines TRBV6-5 with TRBJ2-7, with 7 bases lining up with TRBD2. The CDR3 extends over 15 amino acids. J gave up 1 base and V 0 bases, and 3 bases lay outside the gene matches. Looked up from germline, CDR1 is MNHEY and CDR2 is SVGAGI. CDR3 nucleotide sequence: TGTGCCAGCAGTTACTCGCCTAGCGGATCCTACGAGCAGTACTTC. Amino acids: CASSYSPSGSYEQYF.

This clone was counted ten times or more. The chain combines TRBV12-3 or TRBV12-4 with TRBJ1-2; D possibly corresponds to TRBD1 (5 bases). The germline V and J ends were trimmed by 6 bases and 6 bases, with 14 bases remaining between them. CDR3 size: 13 residues. CDR3 amino acids: CASSVNGGNGYTF. Here the CDR3 DNA reads TGTGCCAGCAGCGTAAACGGGGGTAATGGCTACACCTTC.

In this sample, this clone turned up many times. This chain connects TRBV28 to TRBJ1-3; D uncertain. Germline assignment: CDR1 MDHEN and CDR2 SYDVKM. The length of the CDR3 is 15 residues. Trimming removed 3 bases from V and 0 bases from J, with 9 bases in between. As DNA, the CDR3 is TGTGCCAGCAGTTTCGACACAGCCTCTGGAAACACCATATATTTT. This encodes CASSFDTASGNTIYF.

This clone was seen at least ten times. This chain links TRBV6-2 or TRBV6-3 with TRBJ2-5; perhaps TRBD2 as D (6 bases). CDR1 and CDR2 from the germline V gene are MNHEY and SVGEGT. The CDR3 has 15 residues. The V and J ends lost 2 bases and 5 bases respectively, with 15 bases between them. The CDR3 DNA reads as TGTGCCAGCAGTTACCTCGCCCGGGGGATGGAGACCCAGTACTTC. This gives the protein CASSYLARGMETQYF.

This clone was counted once. One junction end does not reproduce the germline sequence, and a read error may be involved. This chain links TRBV9 with TRBJ1-1; no reliable D call. The CDR3 extends over 15 amino acids. Germline V gene lookup returns CDR1 SGDLS and CDR2 YYNGEE. CDR3 nucleotides: TGTGCCAGCAGCTCAGCGGGGTGGCCGGGCACTGAAGCTATCTTT. Its translation: CASSSAGWPGTEAIF.

This clone appeared many times. J is TRBJ2-6 and V is TRBV3-1, with 9 bases aligning to TRBD2. V lost 4 bases and J lost 0; bases outside the gene matches: 7. In germline, CDR1 is LGHDT, CDR2 YNNKEL (reference sequence). The length of the CDR3 is 18 residues. The chain's CDR3 is CASSLGLARTSGANVLTF. CDR3 bases: TGTGCCAGCAGCCTTGGACTAGCGCGCACCTCTGGGGCCAACGTCCTGACTTTC.

This clone showed up many times. V is TRBV4-2 and J is TRBJ2-2; 7 bases are shared with TRBD1. V was clipped by 0 bases and J by 3 bases; unmatched bases: 7. Germline CDR1 reads LGHNA; CDR2 reads YNFKEQ. This CDR3 region has 17 residues. As DNA, the CDR3 is TGTGCCAGCAGCCAAGATGGGGGACAGAGTGACACCGGGGAGCTGTTTTTT. It translates to CASSQDGGQSDTGELFF.

This clone was recorded at least ten times. The chain carries TRBV28 and TRBJ2-7; unclear D gene. The CDR3 spans 11 residues. Germline lookup yields CDR1 MDHEN and CDR2 SYDVKM. V was shortened by 1 base and J by 7 bases, with 5 bases between the two germline ends. CDR3 nucleotides: TGTGCCAGCAGTTTATCGAGGGAGCAGTACTTC. Amino acids: CASSLSREQYF.

This clone has at least ten counts. The genes are TRBV5-1 and TRBJ1-5, with D tentatively TRBD1 (6 bases). V was shortened by 2 bases and J by 1 base, with 10 bases between the two germline ends. CDR1 and CDR2 from the germline V gene are SGHRS and YFSETQ. The CDR3 loop spans 15 amino acids. The CDR3 here is CASSFDRSSNQPQHF. Here the CDR3 DNA reads TGCGCCAGCAGCTTCGACAGGAGCAGCAATCAGCCCCAGCATTTT.

This clone showed up many times. V is TRBV5-4 and J is TRBJ2-7, with unresolved D. Germline CDR1 reads SGHNT; CDR2 reads YYREEE (reference sequence). V was trimmed by 0 bases and J by 1 base, leaving 8 bases between them. The CDR3 extends over 14 amino acids. The CDR3 DNA sequence: TGTGCCAGCAGCTTGGACGGATCATCCTACGAGCAGTACTTC. Protein sequence: CASSLDGSSYEQYF.

This clone was seen repeatedly, ten times or more. One base away lies a much larger clone, so this may be a sequencing read error. Other DNA sequences in this specimen translate into the identical CDR3. The J gene is TRBJ2-7, the V gene TRBV6-1; the match to TRBD1 covers 8 bases. There are 15 residues in the CDR3. Germline V gene data show CDR1 as MNHNS and CDR2 as SASEGT. V lost 3 bases and J lost 3; bases outside the gene matches: 7. DNA for the CDR3: TGTGCCAGCAGTGAGAGGGGGACAGGCATCTACGAGCAGTACTTC. This gives the protein CASSERGTGIYEQYF.

As DNA, the CDR3 is TGCGCCAGCGGCCTGGACAGGGGGGCGGCCGGGGAGCTGTTTTTT. The encoded protein is CASGLDRGAAGELFF. The chain employs TRBV5-1 and TRBJ2-2; 10 nucleotides agree with TRBD1. The V and J ends lost 7 bases and 6 bases, in that order; junction bases with no gene match: 9. This CDR3 is built from 15 residues. CDR1 and CDR2 from the germline V gene are SGHRS and YFSETQ.

Remarks on this clone: A much larger clone differs from this one at a single base, so this may be a read error. Other nucleotide sequences in the sample specify the same CDR3. V and J are TRBV19 and TRBJ2-3, with 13 bases fitting TRBD2. Per the germline V gene, CDR1 is LNHDA and CDR2 is SQIVND (reference sequence). This CDR3 comprises 16 residues. CDR3 sequence reads: CASASGTSGVADTQYF. The CDR3 DNA follows: TGTGCCAGTGCCTCCGGGACTAGCGGGGTAGCAGATACACAGTATTTT.

This clone came up many times. The chain recombines TRBV10-1 with TRBJ2-3, with 10 bases fitting TRBD2. Germline CDR1 reads WNHNN; CDR2 reads SYGVQD (reference sequence). CDR3 size: 17 residues. V shed 0 bases and J 5 bases; nucleotides not matched to a gene: 8. The CDR3 DNA sequence: TGCGCCAGCAGTGAGTCGGCTAGCGGGAGTGGGATAGATACGCAGTATTTT. It encodes CASSESASGSGIDTQYF.